Presented here are 14 T cell receptor beta chains from one specimen sequenced in a study of T cells in localized non-small cell lung cancer. The method was immunoSEQ multiplex PCR; TCRdb's version includes in-frame clones alone and lacks a portion of them. The sample lists some 33,000 clones; around 93% were seen once. Sequencing used PBMCs, obtained before any cancer treatment. Every receptor here comes from a man aged 40-75 years with stage II lung adenocarcinoma.

The V call is TRBV10-3, the J call TRBJ2-3; D might be TRBD1 or TRBD2, each matching 5 bases. V was clipped by 10 bases and J by 2 bases, with 16 bases between them. The CDR3 covers 14 residues. Germline CDR1 ENHRY, CDR2 SYGVKD. The CDR3 region is CATSGLAHTDTQYF. DNA for the CDR3: TGTGCCACCTCGGGGCTAGCACACACAGATACGCAGTATTTT.

The rearrangement links TRBV2 to TRBJ2-1; 8 nucleotides line up with TRBD2. The junction had 13 bases not matched to a gene; V was cut back by 8 bases and J by 10 bases. This CDR3 spans 14 amino acids. In germline, CDR1 is SNHLY, CDR2 FYNNEI. This chain's CDR3 is CASHLGGGLGEQFF. CDR3 coding DNA: TGTGCCAGCCACCTGGGCGGGGGGCTGGGGGAGCAGTTCTTC. The variable domain in full, completed from reference TRBV2 and TRBJ2-1, reads EPEVTQTPSHQVTQMGQEVILRCVPISNHLYFYWYRQILGQKVEFLVSFYNNEISEKSEIFDDQFSVERPDGSNFTLKIRSTKLEDSAMYFCASHLGGGLGEQFFGPGTRLTVL.

The V gene is TRBV27, the J gene TRBJ1-2; the match to TRBD1 covers 9 bases. The CDR3 runs to 16 residues. In germline, CDR1 is MNHEY, CDR2 SMNVEV (reference sequence). V shed 0 bases, J shed 7 bases, and the junction held 9 bases outside the gene matches. CDR3 sequence reads: CASSLSQGQGIAGYTF. Written as DNA, the CDR3 is TGTGCCAGCAGTTTATCCCAGGGACAGGGAATAGCTGGCTACACCTTC.

This clone was seen only once. V is TRBV27 and J is TRBJ2-7, with D maybe TRBD1 (6 bases). The CDR3 is made up of 15 amino acids. Looked up from germline, CDR1 is MNHEY and CDR2 is SMNVEV (reference sequence). Trimming removed 5 bases from V and 1 base from J, with 15 bases in between. The CDR3 coding sequence is TGTGCCAGCAGTCATAGGACAGAAATTTCCTACGAGCAGTACTTC. This codes for CASSHRTEISYEQYF.

The CDR3 region has the DNA TGTGCCAGCAGTTCATTCCCACGGCCAGTAAACACTGAAGCTTTCTTT. The encoded protein is CASSSFPRPVNTEAFF. V gene TRBV5-6 combines with J gene TRBJ1-1; no firm D call. CDR1 is SGHDT and CDR2 is YYEEEE in the germline V gene. V lost 5 bases and J lost 2, with 19 bases in between. The CDR3 contains 16 residues.

The V and J genes are TRBV6-6 and TRBJ1-3, with D unresolved. This CDR3 comprises 11 residues. The germline V gene encodes CDR1 MNHNY and CDR2 SVGAGI (reference sequence). Deletions cut 9 bases from V and 4 bases from J, with 7 bases between. As DNA, the CDR3 is TGTGCCAGTTCATTGGGAAACACCATATATTTT. Translation: CASSLGNTIYF.

The chain links TRBV7-2 to TRBJ2-7; the D gene is possibly TRBD2 (5 bases). Germline V lookup: CDR1 SGHTA, CDR2 FQGNSA. The V gene lost 5 bases and the J gene lost 2 bases, with 22 bases spanning the gap. The CDR3 has 17 residues. The CDR3 reads CASSPGPGLASAYEQYF. Here the CDR3 DNA reads TGTGCCAGCAGCCCCGGTCCTGGGCTAGCTTCCGCCTACGAGCAGTACTTC.

This clone was seen more than once but under ten times. The V call is TRBV7-3, the J call TRBJ1-1; D not resolved. The CDR3 spans 13 residues. Germline V gene lookup returns CDR1 SGHTA and CDR2 FQGTGA. V shed 2 bases and J shed 4 bases, with 8 bases lying between them. This CDR3 reads CASSLGGSTEAFF. In nucleotides, the CDR3 is TGTGCCAGCAGCTTAGGTGGGAGCACTGAAGCTTTCTTT. The variable domain in full, with the rest retrieved from reference TRBV7-3 and TRBJ1-1, is GAGVSQTPSNKVTEKGKYVELRCDPISGHTALYWYRQSLGQGPEFLIYFQGTGAADDSGLPNDRFFAVRPEGSVSTLKIQRTERGDSAVYLCASSLGGSTEAFFGQGTRLTVV.

The gene calls are TRBV7-2 and TRBJ2-2, with 9 bases identical to TRBD2. The CDR3 sequence is 18 residues long. CDR1 SGHTA and CDR2 FQGNSA come from the germline V gene. V trimming: 4 bases; J trimming: 4 bases; junction bases outside the gene matches: 13. DNA for the CDR3: TGTGCCAGCAGCTCGATCTTAGCGGGGGCGACTTCCACCGGGGAGCTGTTTTTT. Translated, it gives CASSSILAGATSTGELFF.

The rearrangement links TRBV6-6 to TRBJ2-1; D not certain. V shed 8 bases and J shed 6 bases, with 17 bases lying between them. Germline-derived CDR1 and CDR2 are MNHNY and SVGAGI (reference sequence). This CDR3 comprises 14 residues. The CDR3 nucleotides read TGTGCCAGCGGTCCATTTACCATTGGCAATGAGCAGTTCTTC. As protein: CASGPFTIGNEQFF.

This clone was observed once. This chain connects TRBV4-2 to TRBJ1-6; D gene ambiguous. Germline CDR1 is LGHNA and CDR2 is YNFKEQ. The CDR3 runs 17 residues. V was trimmed by 0 bases and J by 0 bases, leaving 9 bases between them. The CDR3 here is CASSQDFWGSYNSPLHF. DNA of the CDR3: TGTGCCAGCAGCCAAGATTTTTGGGGCTCCTATAATTCACCCCTCCACTTT.

The rearrangement uses TRBV7-2 and TRBJ2-7, with unresolved D. The CDR3 is made up of 12 amino acids. Trimming pared 1 base from V and 3 bases from J, leaving 4 bases between. The germline V gene has CDR1 SGHTA and CDR2 FQGNSA. The CDR3 here is CASSLVGYEQYF. The CDR3 DNA follows: TGTGCCAGCAGCTTAGTAGGCTACGAGCAGTACTTC.

V gene TRBV5-1 combines with J gene TRBJ2-1; D may be TRBD2 (5 bases). Germline loops: CDR1 SGHRS, CDR2 YFSETQ. The V and J ends lost 5 bases and 8 bases respectively, with 17 bases between them. The CDR3 length is 14 residues. CDR3 amino acids: CASSVLEGEDEQFF. The CDR3 nucleotides read TGCGCCAGCAGTGTTTTAGAGGGCGAAGATGAGCAGTTCTTC.

V usage is TRBV18 and J usage is TRBJ2-1; D not resolved. The V gene lost 2 bases and the J gene lost 5 bases, with 13 bases spanning the gap. The germline gives CDR1 KGHSH, CDR2 LQKENI. CDR3 length equals 15 residues. The CDR3 sequence is CASSPGNLRDNEQFF. The CDR3 DNA is TGTGCCAGCTCACCAGGTAATCTCAGAGACAATGAGCAGTTCTTC.